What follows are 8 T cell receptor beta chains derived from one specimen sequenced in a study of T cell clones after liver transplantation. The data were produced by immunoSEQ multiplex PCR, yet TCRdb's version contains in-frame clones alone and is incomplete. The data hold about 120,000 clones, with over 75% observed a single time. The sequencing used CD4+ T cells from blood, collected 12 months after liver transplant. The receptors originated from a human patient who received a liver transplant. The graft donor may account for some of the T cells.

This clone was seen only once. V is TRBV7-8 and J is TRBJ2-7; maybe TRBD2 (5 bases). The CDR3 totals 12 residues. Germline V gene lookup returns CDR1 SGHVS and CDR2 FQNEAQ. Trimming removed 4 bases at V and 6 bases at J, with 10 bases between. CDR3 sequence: CASSYNSAEQYF. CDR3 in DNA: TGTGCCAGCAGCTACAATAGCGCCGAGCAGTACTTC.

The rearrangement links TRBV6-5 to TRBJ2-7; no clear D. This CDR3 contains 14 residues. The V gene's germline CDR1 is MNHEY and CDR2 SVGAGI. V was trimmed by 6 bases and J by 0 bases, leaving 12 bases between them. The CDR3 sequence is CASRSMAGSYEQYF. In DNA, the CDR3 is TGTGCCAGCAGGTCCATGGCTGGCTCCTACGAGCAGTACTTC.

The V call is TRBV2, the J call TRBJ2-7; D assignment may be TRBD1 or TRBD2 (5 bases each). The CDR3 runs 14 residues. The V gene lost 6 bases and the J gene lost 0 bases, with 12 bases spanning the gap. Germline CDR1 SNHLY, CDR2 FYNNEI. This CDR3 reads CASSPGTISYEQYF. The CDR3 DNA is TGTGCCAGCAGCCCCGGGACCATCTCCTACGAGCAGTACTTC.

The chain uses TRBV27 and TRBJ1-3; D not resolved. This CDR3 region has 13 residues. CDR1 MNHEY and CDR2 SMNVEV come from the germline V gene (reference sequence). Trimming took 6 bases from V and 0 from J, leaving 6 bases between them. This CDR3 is CASRSGSGNTIYF. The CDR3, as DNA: TGTGCCAGCAGATCAGGCTCTGGAAACACCATATATTTT.

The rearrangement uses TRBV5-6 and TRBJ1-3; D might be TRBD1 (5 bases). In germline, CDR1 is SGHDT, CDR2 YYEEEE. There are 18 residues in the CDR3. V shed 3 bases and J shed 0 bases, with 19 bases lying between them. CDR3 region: CASSSRRGLPSSGNTIYF. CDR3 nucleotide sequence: TGTGCCAGCAGCTCCCGGCGGGGACTGCCGAGCTCTGGAAACACCATATATTTT.

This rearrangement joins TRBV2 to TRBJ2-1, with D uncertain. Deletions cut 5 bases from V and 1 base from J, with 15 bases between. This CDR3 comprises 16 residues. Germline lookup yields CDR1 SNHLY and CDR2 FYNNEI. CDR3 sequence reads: CASSLTSRKSYNEQFF. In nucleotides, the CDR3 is TGTGCCAGCAGTCTCACCTCCCGGAAATCCTACAATGAGCAGTTCTTC.

CDR3 bases: TGTGCCAGCAGCTTGGAAGGGACCGGTTTATTTTACGAGCAGTACTTC. Amino acids: CASSLEGTGLFYEQYF. The chain employs TRBV5-5 and TRBJ2-7; D tentatively fits TRBD1 or TRBD2 (5 bases each). Germline lookup yields CDR1 SGHKS and CDR2 YYEKEE (reference sequence). With 0 bases removed from V and 4 bases from J, the gap between germline ends came to 17 bases. The CDR3 runs 16 residues.

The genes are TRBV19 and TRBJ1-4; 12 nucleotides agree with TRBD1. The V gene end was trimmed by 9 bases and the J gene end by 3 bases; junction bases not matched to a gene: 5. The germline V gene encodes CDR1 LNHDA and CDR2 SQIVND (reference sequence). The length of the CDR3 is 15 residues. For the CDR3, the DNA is TGTGCCAGCCGGGACAGGGGGCTGGCTAATGAAAAACTGTTTTTT. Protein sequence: CASRDRGLANEKLFF.